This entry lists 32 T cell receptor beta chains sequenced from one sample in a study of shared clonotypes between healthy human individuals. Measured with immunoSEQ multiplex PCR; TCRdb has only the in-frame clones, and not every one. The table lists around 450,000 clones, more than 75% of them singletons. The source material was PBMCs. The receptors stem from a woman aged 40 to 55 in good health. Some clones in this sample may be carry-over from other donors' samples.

The CDR3 coding sequence is TGTGCCAGCAGCTCCCTCGGGGGGCCCACAGATACGCAGTATTTT. The encoded protein is CASSSLGGPTDTQYF. The rearrangement joins TRBV7-3 to TRBJ2-3, with D maybe TRBD2 (7 bases). V shed 4 bases and J shed 2 bases, with 13 bases lying between them. The CDR3 totals 15 residues. The V gene's germline CDR1 is SGHTA and CDR2 FQGTGA.

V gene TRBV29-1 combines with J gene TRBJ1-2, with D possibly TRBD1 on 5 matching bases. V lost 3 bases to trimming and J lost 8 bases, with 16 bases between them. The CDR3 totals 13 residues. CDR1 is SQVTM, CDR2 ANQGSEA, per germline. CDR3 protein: CSVESQGLGGYTF. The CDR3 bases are TGCAGCGTTGAGTCGCAGGGTTTAGGCGGCTACACCTTC. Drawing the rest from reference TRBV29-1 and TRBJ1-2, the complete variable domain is SAVISQKPSRDICQRGTSLTIQCQVDSQVTMMFWYRQQPGQSLTLIATANQGSEATYESGFVIDKFPISRPNLTFSTLTVSNMSPEDSSIYLCSVESQGLGGYTFGSGTRLTVV.

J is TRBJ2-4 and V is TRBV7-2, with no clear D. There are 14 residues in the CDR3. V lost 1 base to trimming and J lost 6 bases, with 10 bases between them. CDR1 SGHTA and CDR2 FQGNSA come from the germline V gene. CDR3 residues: CASSLGALGNIQYF. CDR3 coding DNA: TGTGCCAGCAGCTTAGGGGCCCTAGGAAACATTCAGTACTTC.

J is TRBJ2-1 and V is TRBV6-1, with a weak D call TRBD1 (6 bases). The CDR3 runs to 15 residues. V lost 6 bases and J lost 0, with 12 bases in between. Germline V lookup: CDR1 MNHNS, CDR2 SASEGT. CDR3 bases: TGTGCCAGCAGACCTACAGGGAGCTCCTACAATGAGCAGTTCTTC. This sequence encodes CASRPTGSSYNEQFF.

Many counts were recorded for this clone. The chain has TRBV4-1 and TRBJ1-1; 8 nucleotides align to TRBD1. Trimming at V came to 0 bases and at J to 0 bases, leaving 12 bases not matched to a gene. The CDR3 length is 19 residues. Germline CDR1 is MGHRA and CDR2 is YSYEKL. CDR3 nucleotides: TGCGCCAGCAGCCAAGATTGGTTGCAGGGGGCGAGGGTGAACACTGAAGCTTTCTTT. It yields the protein CASSQDWLQGARVNTEAFF.

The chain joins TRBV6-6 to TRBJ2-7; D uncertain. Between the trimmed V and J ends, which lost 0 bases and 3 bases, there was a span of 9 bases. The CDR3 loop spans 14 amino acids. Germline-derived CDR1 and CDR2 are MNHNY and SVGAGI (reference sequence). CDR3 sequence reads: CASSYSQSFYEQYF. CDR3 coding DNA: TGTGCCAGCAGTTACTCACAGTCTTTCTACGAGCAGTACTTC.

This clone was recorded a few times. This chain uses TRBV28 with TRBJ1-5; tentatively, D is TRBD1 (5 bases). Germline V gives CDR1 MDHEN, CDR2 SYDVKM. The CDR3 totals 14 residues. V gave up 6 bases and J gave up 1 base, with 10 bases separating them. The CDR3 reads CASRGPVSNQPQHF. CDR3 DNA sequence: TGTGCCAGCAGGGGACCGGTCAGCAATCAGCCCCAGCATTTT.

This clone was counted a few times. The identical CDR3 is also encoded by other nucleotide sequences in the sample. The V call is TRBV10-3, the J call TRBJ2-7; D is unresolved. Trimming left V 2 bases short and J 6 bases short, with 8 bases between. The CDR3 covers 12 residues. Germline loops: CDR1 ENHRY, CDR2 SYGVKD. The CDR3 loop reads CAISEQAGEQYF. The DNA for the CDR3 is TGTGCCATCAGTGAGCAAGCAGGCGAGCAGTACTTC.

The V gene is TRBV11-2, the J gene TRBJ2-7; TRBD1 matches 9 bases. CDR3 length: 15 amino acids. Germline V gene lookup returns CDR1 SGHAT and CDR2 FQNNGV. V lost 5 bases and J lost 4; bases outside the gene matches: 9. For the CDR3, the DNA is TGTGCCAGCAGCCAGAACCGGGACAGGGTTTACGAGCAGTACTTC. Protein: CASSQNRDRVYEQYF.

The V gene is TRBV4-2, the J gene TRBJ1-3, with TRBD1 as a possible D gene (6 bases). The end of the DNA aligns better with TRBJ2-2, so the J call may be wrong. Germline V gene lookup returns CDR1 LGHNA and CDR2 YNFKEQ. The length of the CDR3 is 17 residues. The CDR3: CASSQARAGQNTGELFF. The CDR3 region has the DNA TGTGCCAGCAGCCAGGCACGGGCAGGACAGAATACCGGGGAGCTGTTTTTT.

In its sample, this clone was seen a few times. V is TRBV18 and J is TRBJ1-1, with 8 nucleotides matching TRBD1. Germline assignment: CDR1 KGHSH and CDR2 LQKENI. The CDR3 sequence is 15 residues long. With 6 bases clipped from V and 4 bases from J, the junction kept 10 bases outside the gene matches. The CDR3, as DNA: TGTGCCAGCTCCCTCAGACAGGGGAGCGGCACTGAAGCTTTCTTT. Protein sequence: CASSLRQGSGTEAFF. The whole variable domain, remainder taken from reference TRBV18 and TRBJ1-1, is NAGVMQNPRHLVRRRGQEARLRCSPMKGHSHVYWYRQLPEEGLKFMVYLQKENIIDESGMPKERFSAEFPKEGPSILRIQQVVRGDSAAYFCASSLRQGSGTEAFFGQGTRLTVV.

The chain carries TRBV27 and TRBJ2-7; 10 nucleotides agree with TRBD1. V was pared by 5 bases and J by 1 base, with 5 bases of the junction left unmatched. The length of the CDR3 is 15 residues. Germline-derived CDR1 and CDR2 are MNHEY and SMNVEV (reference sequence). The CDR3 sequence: CASSRQGASSYEQYF. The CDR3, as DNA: TGTGCCAGCAGTAGACAGGGGGCAAGTTCCTACGAGCAGTACTTC.

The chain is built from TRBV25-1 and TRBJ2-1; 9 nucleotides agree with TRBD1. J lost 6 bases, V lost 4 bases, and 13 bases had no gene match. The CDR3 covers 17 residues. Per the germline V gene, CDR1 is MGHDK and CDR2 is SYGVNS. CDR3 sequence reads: CASSVQSGTGMFNEQFF. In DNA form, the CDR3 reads TGTGCCAGCAGTGTTCAATCCGGGACAGGGATGTTCAATGAGCAGTTCTTC.

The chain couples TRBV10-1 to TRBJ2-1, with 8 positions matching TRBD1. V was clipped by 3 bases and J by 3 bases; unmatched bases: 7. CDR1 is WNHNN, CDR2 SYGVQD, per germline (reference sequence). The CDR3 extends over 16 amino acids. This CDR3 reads CASSDWGTGGYNEQFF. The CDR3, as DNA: TGCGCCAGCAGTGATTGGGGAACAGGGGGCTACAATGAGCAGTTCTTC.

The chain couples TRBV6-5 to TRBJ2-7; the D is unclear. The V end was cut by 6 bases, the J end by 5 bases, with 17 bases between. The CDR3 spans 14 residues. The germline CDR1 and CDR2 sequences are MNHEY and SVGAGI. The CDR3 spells CASRSGGSVHEQYF. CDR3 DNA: TGTGCCAGCAGATCTGGCGGATCGGTCCACGAGCAGTACTTC.

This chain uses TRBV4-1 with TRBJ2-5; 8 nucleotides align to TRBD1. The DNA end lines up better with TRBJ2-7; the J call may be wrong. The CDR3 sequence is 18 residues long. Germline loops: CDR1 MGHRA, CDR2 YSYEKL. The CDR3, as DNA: TGCGCCAGCAGCCAAGAGGGCGGTTGGACAGGGAAAAACTACGAGCAGTACTTC. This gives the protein CASSQEGGWTGKNYEQYF.

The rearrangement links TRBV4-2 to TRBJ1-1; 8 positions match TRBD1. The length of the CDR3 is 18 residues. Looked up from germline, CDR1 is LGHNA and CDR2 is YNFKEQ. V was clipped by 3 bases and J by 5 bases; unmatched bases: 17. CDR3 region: CASSQGGRRQGKGTEAFF. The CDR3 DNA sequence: TGTGCCAGCAGCCAGGGGGGTCGTCGACAGGGGAAAGGGACTGAAGCTTTCTTT.

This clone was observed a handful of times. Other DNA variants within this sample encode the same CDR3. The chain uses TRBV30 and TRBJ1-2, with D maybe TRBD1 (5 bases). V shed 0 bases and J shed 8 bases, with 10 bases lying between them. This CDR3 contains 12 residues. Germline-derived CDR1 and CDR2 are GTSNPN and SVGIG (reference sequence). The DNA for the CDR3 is TGTGCCTGGAGTGTAGCAGGGTACGGCTACACCTTC. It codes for CAWSVAGYGYTF.

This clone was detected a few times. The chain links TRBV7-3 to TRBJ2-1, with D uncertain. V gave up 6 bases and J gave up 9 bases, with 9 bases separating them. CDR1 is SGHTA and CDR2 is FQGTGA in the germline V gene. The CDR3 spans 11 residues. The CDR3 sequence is CASRGLGEQFF. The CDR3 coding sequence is TGTGCCAGCAGGGGCTTGGGTGAGCAGTTCTTC.

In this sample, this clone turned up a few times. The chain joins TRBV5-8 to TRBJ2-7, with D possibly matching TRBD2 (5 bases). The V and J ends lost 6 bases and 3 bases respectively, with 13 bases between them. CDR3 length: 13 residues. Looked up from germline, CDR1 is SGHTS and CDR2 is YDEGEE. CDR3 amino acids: CASKERGVYEQYF. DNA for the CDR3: TGTGCCAGCAAGGAACGGGGAGTCTACGAGCAGTACTTC.

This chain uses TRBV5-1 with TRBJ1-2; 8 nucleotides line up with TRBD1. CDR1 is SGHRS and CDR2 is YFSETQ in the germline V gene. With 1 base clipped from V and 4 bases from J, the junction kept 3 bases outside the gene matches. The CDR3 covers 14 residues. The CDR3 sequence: CASSLWGQAYGYTF. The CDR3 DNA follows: TGCGCCAGCAGCTTGTGGGGACAGGCCTATGGCTACACCTTC. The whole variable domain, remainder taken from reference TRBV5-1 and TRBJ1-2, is KAGVTQTPRYLIKTRGQQVTLSCSPISGHRSVSWYQQTPGQGLQFLFEYFSETQRNKGNFPGRFSGRQFSNSRSEMNVSTLELGDSALYLCASSLWGQAYGYTFGSGTRLTVV.

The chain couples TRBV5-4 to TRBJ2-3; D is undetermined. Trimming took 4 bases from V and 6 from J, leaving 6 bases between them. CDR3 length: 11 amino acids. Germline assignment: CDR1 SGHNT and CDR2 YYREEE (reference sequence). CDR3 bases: TGTGCCAGCAGCAAGGCGGATACGCAGTATTTT. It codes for CASSKADTQYF.

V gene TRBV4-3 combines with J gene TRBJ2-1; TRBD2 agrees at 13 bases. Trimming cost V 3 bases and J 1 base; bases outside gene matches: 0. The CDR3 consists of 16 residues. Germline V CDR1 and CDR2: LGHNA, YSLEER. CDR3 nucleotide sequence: TGCGCCAGCAGCCAGACTAGCGGGAGGTCCTACAATGAGCAGTTCTTC. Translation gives CASSQTSGRSYNEQFF.

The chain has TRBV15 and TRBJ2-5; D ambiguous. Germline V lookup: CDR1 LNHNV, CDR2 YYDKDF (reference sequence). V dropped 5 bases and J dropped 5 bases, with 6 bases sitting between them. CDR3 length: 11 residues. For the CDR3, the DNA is TGTGCCACCAGCGGTCGGGAGACCCAGTACTTC. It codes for CATSGRETQYF.

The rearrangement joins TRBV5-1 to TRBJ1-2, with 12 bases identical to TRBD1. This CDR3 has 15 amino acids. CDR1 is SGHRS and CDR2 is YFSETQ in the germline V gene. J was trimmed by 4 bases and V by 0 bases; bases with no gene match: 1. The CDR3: CASSLAGQGAYGYTF. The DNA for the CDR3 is TGCGCCAGCAGCTTGGCGGGACAGGGGGCCTATGGCTACACCTTC.

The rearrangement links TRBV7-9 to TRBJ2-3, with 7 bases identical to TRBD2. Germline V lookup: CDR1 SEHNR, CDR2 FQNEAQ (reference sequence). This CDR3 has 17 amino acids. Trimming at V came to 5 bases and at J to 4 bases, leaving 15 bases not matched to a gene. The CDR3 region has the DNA TGTGCCAGCAGCCAAGCGACTAGCTCGGGAGTGGCAGATACGCAGTATTTT. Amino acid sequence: CASSQATSSGVADTQYF.

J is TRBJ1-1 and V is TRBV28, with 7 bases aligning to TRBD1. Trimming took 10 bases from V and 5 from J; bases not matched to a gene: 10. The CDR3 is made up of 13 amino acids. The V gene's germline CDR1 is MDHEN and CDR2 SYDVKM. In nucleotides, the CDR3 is TGTGCCACCACAGGGGCCTCAGGGACTGAAGCTTTCTTT. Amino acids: CATTGASGTEAFF.

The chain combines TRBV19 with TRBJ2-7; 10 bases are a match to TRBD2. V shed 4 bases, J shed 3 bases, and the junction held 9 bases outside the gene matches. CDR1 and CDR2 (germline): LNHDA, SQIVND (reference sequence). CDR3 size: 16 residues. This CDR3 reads CASSRTGTSAHYEQYF. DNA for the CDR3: TGTGCCAGTAGTAGAACCGGGACTAGCGCACACTACGAGCAGTACTTC.

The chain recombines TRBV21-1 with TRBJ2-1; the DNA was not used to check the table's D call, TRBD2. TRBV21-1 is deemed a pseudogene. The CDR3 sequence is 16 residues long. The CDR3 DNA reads TGTGCCAGACAGGAGGAAAGCGGGAGCTCCTACAATGAGCAGTTCTTC. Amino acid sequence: CARQEESGSSYNEQFF.

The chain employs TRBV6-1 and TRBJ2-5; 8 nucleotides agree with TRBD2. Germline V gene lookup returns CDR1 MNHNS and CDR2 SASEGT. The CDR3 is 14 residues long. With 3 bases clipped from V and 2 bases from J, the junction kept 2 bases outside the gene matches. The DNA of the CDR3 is TGTGCCAGCAGTGACGGCGGGGGGCAAGAGACCCAGTACTTC. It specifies CASSDGGGQETQYF.

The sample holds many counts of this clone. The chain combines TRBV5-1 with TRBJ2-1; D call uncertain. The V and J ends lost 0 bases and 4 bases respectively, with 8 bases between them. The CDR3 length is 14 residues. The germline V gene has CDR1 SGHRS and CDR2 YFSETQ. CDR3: CASSLGQAYNEQFF. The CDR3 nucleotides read TGCGCCAGCAGCTTGGGACAAGCTTACAATGAGCAGTTCTTC.

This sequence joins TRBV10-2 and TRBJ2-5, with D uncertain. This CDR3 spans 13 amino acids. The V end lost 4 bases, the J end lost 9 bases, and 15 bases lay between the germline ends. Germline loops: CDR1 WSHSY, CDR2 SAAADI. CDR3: CASSALQFGSQYF. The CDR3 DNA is TGCGCCAGCAGTGCTCTTCAATTCGGGTCCCAGTACTTC.